Following are 3 T cell receptor beta chains from one sample sequenced in a study of blood T cell repertoires in COVID-19. The protocol was immunoSEQ multiplex PCR, while the TCRdb copy is restricted to in-frame clones and leaves out a portion. This sample has more than 250,000 clones, with 82% found just once. Sequenced: PBMCs or T cells enriched from blood (not recorded which). The source is a man between 35 and 55 years old who had been exposed to COVID-19.

The chain links TRBV24-1 to TRBJ2-1; tentatively, D is TRBD2 (5 bases). The CDR3 spans 15 residues. Trimming removed 0 bases at V and 5 bases at J, with 10 bases between. Germline values: CDR1 KGHDR, CDR2 SFDVKD. CDR3 region: CATSDLASSNNEQFF. The CDR3 bases are TGTGCCACCAGTGATTTGGCTAGCAGCAACAATGAGCAGTTCTTC.

This clone came up once. The chain employs TRBV5-1 and TRBJ1-1, with a tentative D call TRBD1 (5 bases). Trimming removed 5 bases at V and 0 bases at J, with 11 bases between. This CDR3 is built from 14 residues. Per germline, CDR1 SGHRS and CDR2 YFSETQ. CDR3 in amino acids: CASSMGGLNTEAFF. The CDR3 DNA reads as TGCGCCAGCAGTATGGGGGGTCTGAACACTGAAGCTTTCTTT. The full variable domain, with the rest looked up from reference TRBV5-1 and TRBJ1-1, is KAGVTQTPRYLIKTRGQQVTLSCSPISGHRSVSWYQQTPGQGLQFLFEYFSETQRNKGNFPGRFSGRQFSNSRSEMNVSTLELGDSALYLCASSMGGLNTEAFFGQGTRLTVV.

The chain is built from TRBV3-1 (or the pseudogene TRBV3-2) and TRBJ2-7; 7 nucleotides agree with TRBD2. Germline V lookup: CDR1 LGHDT, CDR2 YNNKEL (reference sequence). Germline trimming cut 0 bases from V and 3 bases from J; bases unmatched to any gene: 26. The CDR3 length is 22 residues. CDR3 sequence (DNA): TGTGCCAGCAGCCAAGAGGACTCGGCCGCCAAAGATGGCGCGGGGACTATCTACGAGCAGTACTTC. This codes for CASSQEDSAAKDGAGTIYEQYF.